Listed here is a single T cell receptor beta chain. The target antigen is unknown. This entry comes from a study of cytomegalovirus exposure and HLA in healthy donors. Findings and limits, study-wide: Among TCR beta chains, those listed as cytomegalovirus-associated numbered roughly 150. Analysis was performed later, and it showed HLA-associated TCR beta chains to be more clonally expanded than equally common others.

The length of the CDR3 is 13 residues. Between the trimmed V and J ends, which lost 8 bases and 6 bases, there was a span of 14 bases. Germline assignment: CDR1 MNHNS and CDR2 SASEGT. PCR employed 60 Vbeta and 13 Jbeta primers. Methods used by the authors: In a later analysis, the count reached 80 million or so unique TCR beta chains, with about 10 million shared. Repertoires were generated with immunoSEQ multiplex PCR, while TCRdb's copy carries only in-frame clones and drops some. The V and J calls and clone size are taken from that table; D and trimming were inferred from the DNA. Its listing shows around 100,000 clones.

Sequences were obtained from PBMCs. This chain connects TRBV6-1 to TRBJ1-5; D ambiguous. The receptor comes from a man over 45 in good health and CMV-seronegative. This CDR3 reads CASGWEGGQPQHF. The CDR3 region has the DNA TGTGCCAGCGGGTGGGAGGGTGGTCAGCCCCAGCATTTT.